These T cell receptor beta chains were read from a single sample in a study. TCRdb re-analysed the RT-PCR reads in MiXCR, keeping a single row per CDR3 protein. This sample has 550,000 to 750,000 distinct CDR3 sequences, with 14% found just once. The sequenced material came from memory CD4+ T cells from blood. These receptors all stem from a female donor in good health, serving as a healthy control. Both conserved end residues are part of each CDR3. Fields, in order: D gene, clone size, J gene, V gene, CDR3 protein, CDR3 DNA. D genes are given only for firm matches. Only some rows state a clone size, as once, few, many or a class for expanded clones.

>.|few|TRBJ1-2|TRBV10-3
CAITDGEKGYTF
TGTGCCATCACCGATGGGGAGAAGGGCTACACCTTC
>.|many|TRBJ2-5|TRBV7-2
CASSLVPQETQYF
TGTGCCAGCAGCTTAGTCCCCCAAGAGACCCAGTACTTC
>.|few|TRBJ2-2|TRBV7-3
CASSQSSTGELFF
TGTGCCAGCAGCCAATCATCCACCGGGGAGCTGTTTTTT
>.|few|TRBJ2-1|TRBV10-3
CAIMEGVSSYNEQFF
TGTGCCATCATGGAGGGTGTGAGCTCCTACAATGAGCAGTTCTTC
>.|few|TRBJ1-5|TRBV28
CASTPWDPGSNQPQHF
TGTGCCAGCACCCCGTGGGACCCAGGAAGCAATCAGCCCCAGCATTTT
>.|.|TRBJ1-4|TRBV27
CASASTNEKLFF
TGTGCCAGCGCTTCCACGAATGAAAAACTGTTTTTT
>TRBD1|.|TRBJ2-7|TRBV28
CASTNPGTGSYEQYF
TGTGCCAGCACCAATCCCGGGACAGGGTCCTACGAGCAGTACTTC
>TRBD2|.|TRBJ2-1|TRBV20-1
CSASALISGAYNEQFF
TGCAGTGCTAGTGCCCTGATTAGCGGGGCCTACAATGAGCAGTTCTTC
>.|many|TRBJ2-7|TRBV10-2
CASSGQASYEQYF
TGCGCCAGCAGTGGACAGGCCTCCTACGAGCAGTACTTC
>.|.|TRBJ2-1|TRBV9
CASSVATKYNEQFF
TGTGCCAGCAGCGTAGCTACTAAATACAATGAGCAGTTCTTC
>.|.|TRBJ1-2|TRBV7-9
CASSGVVDGYTF
TGTGCCAGCAGCGGGGTTGTTGATGGCTACACCTTC
>TRBD1|few|TRBJ2-3|TRBV6-5
CASSYGTGGVDTQYF
TGTGCCAGCAGTTACGGGACAGGGGGAGTCGATACGCAGTATTTT
>.|.|TRBJ1-6|TRBV20-1
CSALTRGSNSPLHF
TGCAGTGCTCTTACCAGAGGGTCCAATTCACCCCTCCACTTT
>TRBD1|many|TRBJ1-1|TRBV5-1
CASSRGTGGAGTEAFF
TGCGCCAGCAGCAGGGGGACAGGGGGCGCTGGCACTGAAGCTTTCTTT
>TRBD1|.|TRBJ2-1|TRBV20-1
CSARPLGQGNEQFF
TGCAGTGCTAGACCCCTGGGACAGGGGAATGAGCAGTTCTTC
>TRBD2|many|TRBJ2-1|TRBV7-9
CAIGTSALFNEQFF
TGTGCCATTGGGACTAGCGCCCTCTTCAATGAGCAGTTCTTC
>.|many|TRBJ2-2|TRBV5-6
CASSKPVLNTGELFF
TGTGCCAGCAGCAAACCAGTACTGAACACCGGGGAGCTGTTTTTT
>TRBD1|many|TRBJ1-2|TRBV12-3/TRBV12-4
CASSFGSQGAVGYTF
TGTGCCAGCAGTTTTGGTAGCCAGGGGGCGGTTGGCTACACCTTC
>.|many|TRBJ1-1|TRBV7-6
CASSLPPRWGDTEAFF
TGTGCCAGCAGCCTACCCCCACGTTGGGGGGACACTGAAGCTTTCTTT
>TRBD1|few|TRBJ1-5|TRBV12-3/TRBV12-4
CASSPTGGLGQPQHF
TGTGCCAGCAGTCCTACAGGGGGGCTTGGTCAGCCCCAGCATTTT
>TRBD1|.|TRBJ2-1|TRBV12-3/TRBV12-4
CASSVTGTGMLDEQFF
TGTGCCAGCAGTGTGACCGGGACAGGGATGCTTGATGAGCAGTTCTTC
>TRBD1|.|TRBJ1-2|TRBV5-6
CASSQSDRDVGYTF
TGTGCCAGCAGCCAGTCGGACAGGGATGTTGGCTACACCTTC
>.|.|TRBJ1-2|TRBV7-2
CASSQDKVYGYTF
TGTGCCAGCAGCCAAGACAAGGTCTATGGCTACACCTTC
>TRBD1|.|TRBJ1-1|TRBV29-1
CSAEPGGITEAFF
TGCAGCGCCGAGCCAGGGGGTATCACTGAAGCTTTCTTT
>.|.|TRBJ1-2|TRBV28
CASSYSMGSYTF
TGTGCCAGCAGTTACAGTATGGGAAGCTACACCTTC
>.|.|TRBJ2-2|TRBV28
CASWAVNTGELFF
TGTGCCAGCTGGGCAGTGAACACCGGGGAGCTGTTTTTT
>.|few|TRBJ2-1|TRBV7-2
CASSARTAPSTYNEQFF
TGTGCCAGCAGCGCTAGGACAGCCCCGTCGACATACAATGAGCAGTTCTTC
>.|few|TRBJ2-3|TRBV9
CASSVSVGTGAQYF
TGTGCCAGCAGCGTCTCCGTCGGGACCGGGGCGCAGTATTTT
>TRBD2|many|TRBJ2-5|TRBV5-1
CASSVTGTSGTETQYF
TGCGCCAGCAGCGTCACCGGGACTAGCGGGACGGAGACCCAGTACTTC
>.|few|TRBJ1-1|TRBV19
CASSPRGRAGSEAFF
TGTGCCAGTAGTCCCAGGGGTCGGGCCGGAAGTGAAGCTTTCTTT
>.|.|TRBJ1-2|TRBV12-3/TRBV12-4
CASSSRGWAGGYTF
TGTGCCAGCAGCTCCCGGGGGTGGGCGGGAGGCTACACCTTC
>TRBD2|once|TRBJ2-1|TRBV6-6
CASIMSGGNEQFF
TGTGCCAGCATAATGAGCGGGGGCAATGAGCAGTTCTTC
>.|.|TRBJ1-2|TRBV12-3/TRBV12-4
CASSPGYVYGYTF
TGTGCCAGCAGCCCGGGTTATGTCTATGGCTACACCTTC
>TRBD1|many|TRBJ2-1|TRBV5-1
CASSSGTGENNEQFF
TGCGCCAGCAGCTCCGGGACAGGGGAGAACAATGAGCAGTTCTTC
>.|few|TRBJ2-2|TRBV18
CASSRGSSGTGELFF
TGTGCCAGCTCACGTGGGTCATCGGGCACCGGGGAGCTGTTTTTT
>.|few|TRBJ2-7|TRBV3-1
CASSRGDGEQYF
TGTGCCAGCAGCCGTGGAGACGGCGAGCAGTACTTC
>.|.|TRBJ1-5|TRBV7-6
CASSAWGQPQHF
TGTGCCAGCAGCGCCTGGGGTCAGCCCCAGCATTTT
>TRBD2|few|TRBJ2-1|TRBV9
CASSVVGGDNEQFF
TGTGCCAGCAGCGTAGTTGGGGGGGACAATGAGCAGTTCTTC
>TRBD2|.|TRBJ2-3|TRBV6-2/TRBV6-3
CASTLAGGVDTQYF
TGTGCCAGCACCCTAGCGGGAGGGGTTGATACGCAGTATTTT
>.|once|TRBJ2-3|TRBV24-1
CATSVSQTDTQYF
TGTGCCACCAGTGTTTCCCAAACAGATACGCAGTATTTT
>TRBD1|few|TRBJ1-5|TRBV10-3
CAISGQTGNNQPQHF
TGTGCCATCAGTGGCCAGACAGGGAACAATCAGCCCCAGCATTTT
>.|many|TRBJ1-3|TRBV28
CASSNSDTIYF
TGTGCCAGCAGCAACTCCGACACCATATATTTT